This TCR beta chain derives from a study of cytomegalovirus exposure and HLA in healthy donors. Study summary: Drawn from HLA-typed donors, about 82 million unique TCRs were held in an early data release.

13 Jbeta primers and 60 Vbeta primers were used for the PCR. The data were produced by immunoSEQ multiplex PCR, yet TCRdb's version contains in-frame clones alone and is incomplete. Among approximately 190,000 clones listed, 82% were seen once. CDR3 length: 18 residues. V lost 1 base, J lost 8 bases, and 24 bases lay in between. Germline V gene sequence: CDR1 SEHNR, CDR2 FQNEAQ (reference sequence). With respect to this clone: The antigen is not known.

Findings and limits, study-wide: Across donors, sequencing depth was assumed by presence/absence analyses to be roughly uniform.

Sequencing was carried out using PBMCs. This chain joins TRBV7-9 and TRBJ2-1; tentative D call: TRBD2 (7 bases). This TCR was recovered from a boy between 2 and 10 years old in good health and CMV-seronegative. The CDR3 reads CASSLGTHMGGGGDEQFF. CDR3 DNA: TGTGCCAGCAGCTTAGGAACCCACATGGGCGGGGGCGGCGATGAGCAGTTCTTC.